This TCR beta chain was sequenced during a study of blood T cell repertoires in COVID-19. About the research overall: Acute-phase and convalescent COVID-19 samples originated in the United States, Italy and Spain. T cells, B-cell-depleted T cells, or PBMCs provided the cDNA or gDNA that served as material.

The CDR3 covers 11 residues. The V end was cut by 5 bases, the J end by 2 bases, with 4 bases between. Germline CDR1 and CDR2: LNHDA and SQIVND (reference sequence). As handled by the study authors: Researchers report that nucleated cell counts were estimated from reference gene primer amplification. Assay: immunoSEQ multiplex PCR; the TCRdb copy retains only in-frame clones and omits some. The DNA gave D and trimming, while V, J and clone size come from that table. The data show roughly 300,000 clones, 80% to 85% seen once. The genes are TRBV19 and TRBJ2-7, with D unclear. Sample: peripheral blood. This receptor was obtained from a woman between 55 and 75 years old with active or convalescent COVID-19. This CDR3 is CASSSTYEQYF. The CDR3 DNA reads TGTGCCAGTAGTTCCACCTACGAGCAGTACTTC.